This entry describes one T cell receptor beta chain. What it binds is unknown. CDR3 length: 16 amino acids. V lost 3 bases and J lost 0; bases outside the gene matches: 5. Generation of bulk TCR libraries relied on previously described methods and listed TCR primers. TCRdb independently ran MiXCR on the PCR reads; one entry per CDR3 protein. Here the sample spans about half a million distinct CDR3 sequences, around 23% being singletons. The record originates from a study of molecular identifiers for immune sequencing clone quantification. Study results and limitations: Clones that exceeded 20 RNA copies held over 98% of effector molecules, yet under 1% in naive cells. Highly expanded clone sizes could be underestimated through barcode sharing by identical TCR molecules.

In the sort, naive CD8 T cells were defined as CD8+CD4-CCR7+CD45RA+. The rearrangement links TRBV12-3 or TRBV12-4 to TRBJ1-5; 7 positions match TRBD1. This TCR was sampled from a human donor in good health. Some libraries in this study had Jurkat cell RNA spiked in. Sequenced input: naive CD8+ T cells from blood, with Jurkat cell RNA spiked in. Subset in this sample: FACS-sorted CD8+CD4-CCR7+CD45RA+ naive T cells. CDR3 sequence: CASSLTGLYSNQPQHF. CDR3 nucleotides: TGTGCCAGCAGTTTGACAGGGCTTTATAGCAATCAGCCCCAGCATTTT.